The 5 T cell receptor beta chains reported below all come from one sample, sequenced in a study of beta chain features in type 1 diabetes. Expressed TCRB transcripts got sequenced, as all isolated RNA was reverse transcribed. Profiling relied on immunoSEQ multiplex PCR, and the TCRdb table lists in-frame clones only, not all of them. The sample has 900,000 or so clones; 17% are singletons. The sample consisted of naive CD4+ T cells from blood. The receptors originated from a woman between 18 and 30 years old in good health.

The V gene is TRBV29-1, the J gene TRBJ2-3, with TRBD2 matching over 10 bases. The CDR3 runs 14 residues. The V and J ends lost 6 bases and 2 bases, in that order; junction bases with no gene match: 5. Germline V gives CDR1 SQVTM, CDR2 ANQGSEA. In DNA, the CDR3 is TGCAGCGTCCTGAGCGGGAGGGACACAGATACGCAGTATTTT. Translated: CSVLSGRDTDTQYF.

The chain couples TRBV4-1 to TRBJ2-7; 7 bases are a match to TRBD2. The CDR3 totals 16 residues. Trimming removed 6 bases from V and 2 bases from J; junction bases left unmatched: 13. CDR1 and CDR2 from the germline V gene are MGHRA and YSYEKL. The CDR3 sequence: CASRGLGGRGAYEQYF. CDR3 nucleotides: TGCGCCAGCAGAGGGTTAGGCGGACGGGGGGCCTACGAGCAGTACTTC.

This chain links TRBV7-2 with TRBJ2-2, with 12 bases that match TRBD2. With 3 bases clipped from V and 0 bases from J, the junction kept 2 bases outside the gene matches. The V gene's germline CDR1 is SGHTA and CDR2 FQGNSA. The CDR3 is made up of 17 amino acids. CDR3: CASSFPSGRANTGELFF. The DNA of the CDR3 is TGTGCCAGCAGCTTCCCTAGCGGGAGGGCGAACACCGGGGAGCTGTTTTTT.

This clone was seen a handful of times. The gene calls are TRBV4-3 and TRBJ1-2; tentative D call: TRBD1 (6 bases). CDR3 size: 14 residues. In germline, CDR1 is LGHNA, CDR2 YSLEER. The germline V and J ends were trimmed by 0 bases and 7 bases, with 12 bases remaining between them. The CDR3 spells CASSQDLGAVGYTF. Written as DNA, the CDR3 is TGCGCCAGCAGCCAAGATCTGGGGGCGGTTGGCTACACCTTC.

This clone was recorded a few times. The CDR3 is CASRGTGMFDEQYF. The CDR3 DNA reads as TGTGCCAGCAGGGGGACAGGGATGTTCGACGAGCAGTACTTC. The rearrangement uses TRBV2 and TRBJ2-7, with TRBD1 matching 9 bases. Losses at the gene ends were 6 bases for V and 5 bases for J; bases not matched to a gene: 8. The length of the CDR3 is 14 residues. Germline CDR1 reads SNHLY; CDR2 reads FYNNEI.